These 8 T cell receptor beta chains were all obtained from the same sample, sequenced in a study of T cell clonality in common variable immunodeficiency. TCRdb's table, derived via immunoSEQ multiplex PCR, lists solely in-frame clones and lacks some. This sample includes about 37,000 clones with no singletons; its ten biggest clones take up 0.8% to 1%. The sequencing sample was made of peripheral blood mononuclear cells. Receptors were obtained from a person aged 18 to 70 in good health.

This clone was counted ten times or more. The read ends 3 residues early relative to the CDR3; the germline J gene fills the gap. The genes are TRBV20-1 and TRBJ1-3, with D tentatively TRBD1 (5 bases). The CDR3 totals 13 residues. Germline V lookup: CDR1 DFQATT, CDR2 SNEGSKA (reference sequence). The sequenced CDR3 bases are TGCCCCGGGGGAGGGTGGGCTGGAAACACC. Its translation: CPGGGWAGNT. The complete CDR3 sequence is CPGGGWAGNTIYF.

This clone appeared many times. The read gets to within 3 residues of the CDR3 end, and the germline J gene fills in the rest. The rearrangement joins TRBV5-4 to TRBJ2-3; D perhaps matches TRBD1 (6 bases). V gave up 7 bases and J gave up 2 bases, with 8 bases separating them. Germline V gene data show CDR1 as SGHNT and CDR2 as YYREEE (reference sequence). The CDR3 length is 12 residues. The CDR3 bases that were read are TGTGCCAGCCACAGGGACACAGATACG. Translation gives CASHRDTDT. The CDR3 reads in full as CASHRDTDTQYF.

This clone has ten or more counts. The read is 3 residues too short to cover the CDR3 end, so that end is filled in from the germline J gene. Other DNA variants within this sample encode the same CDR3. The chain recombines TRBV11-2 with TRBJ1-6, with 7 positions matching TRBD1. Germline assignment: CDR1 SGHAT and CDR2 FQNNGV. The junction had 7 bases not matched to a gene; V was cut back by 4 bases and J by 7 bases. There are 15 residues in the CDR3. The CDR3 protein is CASSSTDRQNSPLHF. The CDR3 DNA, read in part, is TGTGCCAGCAGCTCAACGGACAGGCAAAATTCACCC. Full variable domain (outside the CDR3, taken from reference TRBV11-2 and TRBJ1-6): EAGVAQSPRYKIIEKRQSVAFWCNPISGHATLYWYQQILGQGPKLLIQFQNNGVVDDSQLPKDRFSAERLKGVDSTLKIQPAKLEDSAVYLCASSSTDRQNSPLHFGNGTRLTVT.

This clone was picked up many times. CDR3: CSARHRQTQETQYF. The CDR3 DNA, read in part, is TGCAGTGCTAGACATAGACAGACTCAAGAGACC. V usage is TRBV20-1 and J usage is TRBJ2-5, with a possible D match to TRBD1 (5 bases). The read ends 3 residues before the CDR3 terminus; that terminus is restored from the germline J gene. The CDR3 runs 14 residues. Germline values: CDR1 DFQATT, CDR2 SNEGSKA (reference sequence). V dropped 2 bases and J dropped 2 bases, with 12 bases sitting between them.

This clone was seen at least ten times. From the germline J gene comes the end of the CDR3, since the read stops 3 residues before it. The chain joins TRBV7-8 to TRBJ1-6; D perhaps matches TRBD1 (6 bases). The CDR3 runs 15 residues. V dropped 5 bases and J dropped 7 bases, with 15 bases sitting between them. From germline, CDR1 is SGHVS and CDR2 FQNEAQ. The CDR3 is CASSHRDNGNSPLHF. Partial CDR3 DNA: TGTGCCAGCAGCCACCGGGACAACGGGAATTCACCC.

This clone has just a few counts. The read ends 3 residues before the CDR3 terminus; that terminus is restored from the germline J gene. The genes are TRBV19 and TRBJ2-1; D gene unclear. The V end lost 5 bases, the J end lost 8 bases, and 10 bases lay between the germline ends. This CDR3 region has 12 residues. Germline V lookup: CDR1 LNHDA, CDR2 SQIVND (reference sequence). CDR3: CASSYYADEQFF. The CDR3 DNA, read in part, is TGTGCCAGTAGTTACTATGCCGATGAG.

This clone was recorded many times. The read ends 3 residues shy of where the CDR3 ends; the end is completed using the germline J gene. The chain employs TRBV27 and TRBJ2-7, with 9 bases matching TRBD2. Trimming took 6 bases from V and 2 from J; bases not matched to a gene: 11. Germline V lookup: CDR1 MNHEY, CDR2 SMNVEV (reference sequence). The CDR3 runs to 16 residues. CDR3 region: CASSLTLGLAPYEQYF. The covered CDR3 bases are TGTGCCAGCAGCCTGACCTTGGGACTAGCACCCTACGAG.

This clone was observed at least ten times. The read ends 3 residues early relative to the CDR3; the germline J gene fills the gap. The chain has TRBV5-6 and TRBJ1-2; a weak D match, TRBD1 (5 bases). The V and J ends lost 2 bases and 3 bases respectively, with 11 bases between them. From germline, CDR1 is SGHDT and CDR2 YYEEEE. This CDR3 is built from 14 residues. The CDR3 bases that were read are TGTGCCAGCAGCTTTCGAGACAGCGACTATGGC. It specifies CASSFRDSDYG. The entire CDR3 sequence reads CASSFRDSDYGYTF.